What follows describes a single TCR beta chain. CDR1 is SEHNR and CDR2 is FQNEAQ in the germline V gene (reference sequence). Trimming cost V 6 bases and J 0 bases; bases outside gene matches: 5. The CDR3 totals 15 residues. Clones were read by immunoSEQ multiplex PCR, and TCRdb kept only the in-frame ones, dropping some. In the table there are 25,000 to 35,000 clones, roughly 85% of which are singletons. The data are from a study of blood T cell repertoires in COVID-19. In the study overall: T cells, B-cell-depleted T cells, or PBMCs supplied cDNA or gDNA.

The sequencing sample was made of peripheral blood. This receptor was taken from a man in his 60s with active COVID-19. The chain links TRBV7-9 to TRBJ2-1; 7 positions match TRBD2. CDR3 DNA: TGTGCCAGCAGTGGGGACTACAGCTCCTACAATGAGCAGTTCTTC. This codes for CASSGDYSSYNEQFF. The entire variable domain, with the rest obtained from reference TRBV7-9 and TRBJ2-1, is as follows: DTGVSQNPRHKITKRGQNVTFRCDPISEHNRLYWYRQTLGQGPEFLTYFQNEAQLEKSRLLSDRFSAERPKGSFSTLEIQRTEQGDSAMYLCASSGDYSSYNEQFFGPGTRLTVL.